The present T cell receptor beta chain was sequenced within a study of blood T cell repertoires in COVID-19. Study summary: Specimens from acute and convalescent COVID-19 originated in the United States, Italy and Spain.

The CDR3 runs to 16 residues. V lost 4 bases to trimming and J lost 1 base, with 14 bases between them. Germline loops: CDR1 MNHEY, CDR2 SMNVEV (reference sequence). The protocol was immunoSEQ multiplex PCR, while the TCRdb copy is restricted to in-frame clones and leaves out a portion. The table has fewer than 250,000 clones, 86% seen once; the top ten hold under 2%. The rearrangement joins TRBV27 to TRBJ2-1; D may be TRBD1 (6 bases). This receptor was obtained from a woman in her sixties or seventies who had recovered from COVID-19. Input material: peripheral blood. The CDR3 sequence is CASSSPLRGSYNEQFF. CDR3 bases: TGTGCCAGCAGTTCCCCCCTCAGGGGTTCCTACAATGAGCAGTTCTTC.